A selection of T cell receptor beta chains follows, all from one sample in a study of graft-versus-host responses after intestinal transplantation. The protocol was immunoSEQ multiplex PCR, while the TCRdb copy is restricted to in-frame clones and leaves out a portion. The table has some 5,200 clones, roughly 25% seen once. The starting material was alloreactive CD4+ T cells from a mixed lymphocyte reaction culture, obtained before transplantation. The receptors were sampled from a human patient who was an organ donor for intestinal transplantation. The CDR3 runs from the conserved cysteine through the conserved F or W. A D gene is named only where the DNA matches it firmly. Not every row has a clone size; where given, it reads once, few, many or a size class.

DNA	CDR3	size	V	D	J
TGTGCTAGTGGGGACCCCAGGGTAGTGAGGGGGGAGCTGTTTTTT	CASGDPRVVRGELFF	-	TRBV12-5	-	TRBJ2-2
TGTGCCAGCAGACCAGCGTGGGCGGGACCTAGTTACAATGAGCAGTTCTTC	CASRPAWAGPSYNEQFF	medium-sized	TRBV7-9	-	TRBJ2-1
TGTGCCAGCAGTTTACAATACGAGCAGTACTTC	CASSLQYEQYF	medium-sized	TRBV28	-	TRBJ2-7
TGTGCCAGCAGTGCGGACAGGGGGCGATATGGCTACACCTTC	CASSADRGRYGYTF	few	TRBV25-1	TRBD1	TRBJ1-2
TGCGCCAGCAGCCAAGATAGGGGTAGCGGGAGGAGCTCCTACAATGAGCAGTTCTTC	CASSQDRGSGRSSYNEQFF	-	TRBV4-1	TRBD2	TRBJ2-1
TGTGCCAGCAGCTTCATGGACAGGGCTAACTATGGCTACACCTTC	CASSFMDRANYGYTF	-	TRBV7-9	TRBD1	TRBJ1-2
TGCGCCAGCAGCCAAATCGGCCGGGGCACAGATACGCAGTATTTT	CASSQIGRGTDTQYF	-	TRBV4-1	-	TRBJ2-3
TGCGCCAGCAGCGGGGACAGCGCCCTGCGAGAGACCCAGTACTTC	CASSGDSALRETQYF	few	TRBV5-1	TRBD1	TRBJ2-5
TGTGCCAGCTCGCCCCAATCAGGATTTTCACCCCTCCACTTT	CASSPQSGFSPLHF	medium-sized	TRBV18	-	TRBJ1-6
TGTGCCAGCAGACGCGGTACTCGGTCTGGAAACACCATATATTTT	CASRRGTRSGNTIYF	-	TRBV6-1	-	TRBJ1-3
TGTGCCAGCAGAGCGGGGGGGCACCAAGAGACCCAGTACTTC	CASRAGGHQETQYF	few	TRBV11-3	TRBD2	TRBJ2-5
TGTGCCAGCAGCTTGTCTGCAAGCGACAGCAGTTATGGCTACACCTTC	CASSLSASDSSYGYTF	few	TRBV5-4	-	TRBJ1-2
TGTGCCAGCAGTCGGAGCGCATCGCACGAGCAGTACTTC	CASSRSASHEQYF	medium-sized	TRBV6-5	-	TRBJ2-7
TGCGCCTCCACTAGCGGCGCGAACACCGGGGAGCTGTTTTTT	CASTSGANTGELFF	-	TRBV10-2	TRBD2	TRBJ2-2
TGCGCCAGCAGCCAAACAGGGTGGGGGGGATGGCAGTTCTTC	CASSQTGWGGWQFF	-	TRBV4-1	-	TRBJ2-1
TGTGCCAGCAGCCCCACCGGGACAGGGTCCTACGAGCAGTACTTC	CASSPTGTGSYEQYF	medium-sized	TRBV28	TRBD1	TRBJ2-7
TGTGCCCTTGCCGGGACAAACACAGATACGCAGTATTTT	CALAGTNTDTQYF	-	TRBV10-3	-	TRBJ2-3
TGTGCCAGCAGCTTAGATAGCAACTATGGCTACACCTTC	CASSLDSNYGYTF	medium-sized	TRBV7-9	-	TRBJ1-2
TGTGCCAGCAGTCTTAGCGGGAGTATAATAGGGGATACGCAGTATTTT	CASSLSGSIIGDTQYF	once	TRBV2	TRBD2	TRBJ2-3
TGTGCCAGCAGTTATAGCGGGAGGGGGGGCTACGAGCAGTACTTC	CASSYSGRGGYEQYF	medium-sized	TRBV2	TRBD2	TRBJ2-7
TGTGCCAGCAGCTTGGACAGGGGTCTTACTAATGAAAAACTGTTTTTT	CASSLDRGLTNEKLFF	medium-sized	TRBV5-4	TRBD1	TRBJ1-4
TGTGCCAGCAGCTTACCCCTGGCCGCCTATGGCTACACCTTC	CASSLPLAAYGYTF	-	TRBV7-9	-	TRBJ1-2
TGTGCCAGCAGTCGGGGACAGGGTGACAATCAGCCCCAGCATTTT	CASSRGQGDNQPQHF	-	TRBV7-8	TRBD1	TRBJ1-5
TGTGCCAGCAGTTTACTAGCGGGGGGGCCAGAGACCCAGTACTTC	CASSLLAGGPETQYF	-	TRBV5-4	TRBD2	TRBJ2-5
TGTGCCAGCAGCTGGGGAGGAATTGGGGCTAACTATGGCTACACCTTC	CASSWGGIGANYGYTF	-	TRBV5-6	-	TRBJ1-2
TGTGCCAGCAGCTCAAGCGGACTAGCGGGGGATCGCGAGCAGTACTTC	CASSSSGLAGDREQYF	-	TRBV9	TRBD2	TRBJ2-7
TGTGCCAGCAGTACCGGGACAGGGCTTGCGACCCAGTACTTC	CASSTGTGLATQYF	few	TRBV6-5	TRBD1	TRBJ2-5
TGTGCCAGCAAAAAGTCAGCGACTGTAGCGGGGGCATTGGATACGCAGTATTTT	CASKKSATVAGALDTQYF	-	TRBV6-4	TRBD2	TRBJ2-3
TGTGCCAGCAGCGGGGAGACAGGGGCTATCGGGGAGCTGTTTTTT	CASSGETGAIGELFF	few	TRBV9	TRBD1	TRBJ2-2
TGCGCCAGCAGCAGAGACAGGGTTCAAATCGGCTACACCTTC	CASSRDRVQIGYTF	-	TRBV5-1	TRBD1	TRBJ1-2
TGTGCCAGCAGGGAGGGTAGCGGGGCTTCCTACGAGCAGTACTTC	CASREGSGASYEQYF	medium-sized	TRBV6-1	TRBD2	TRBJ2-7
TGTGCCAGCAGCTTACCGAGGACAGGGGGAACTGAAGCTTTCTTT	CASSLPRTGGTEAFF	-	TRBV7-9	TRBD1	TRBJ1-1
TGTGCCAGCCGCCTAGCGGGAGGGACATTAGGGTCCTACAATGAGCAGTTCTTC	CASRLAGGTLGSYNEQFF	few	TRBV27	TRBD2	TRBJ2-1
TGTGCCAGCAGCTTTCTCGGAGACGGCTACACCTTC	CASSFLGDGYTF	large	TRBV5-6	-	TRBJ1-2
TGTGCCAGCAGCGTAGGAAGTACAGCCTACGAGCAGTACTTC	CASSVGSTAYEQYF	-	TRBV9	-	TRBJ2-7